One and the same sample provided the 15 T cell receptor beta chains below, sequenced in a study of graft-versus-host responses after intestinal transplantation. Which antigens these TCRs recognize remains unknown. Measured with immunoSEQ multiplex PCR; TCRdb has only the in-frame clones, and not every one. This repertoire shows over 100,000 clones, 87% found once; its top ten account for 0.7% to 0.9%. The sequenced sample was unstimulated CD4+ T cells sorted from spleen or lymph node cells, obtained before intestinal transplant. The receptors shown here come from a human donor who received an intestinal transplant.

Regarding this clone: Other DNA sequences in this specimen translate into the identical CDR3. The rearrangement joins TRBV29-1 to TRBJ2-3; D may be TRBD2 (5 bases). Trimming removed 4 bases from V and 0 bases from J, with 8 bases in between. The germline V gene has CDR1 SQVTM and CDR2 ANQGSEA. There are 13 residues in the CDR3. This chain's CDR3 is CSVGGRSTDTQYF. The CDR3 nucleotides read TGCAGCGTTGGAGGGCGAAGCACAGATACGCAGTATTTT.

The rearrangement joins TRBV4-3 to TRBJ2-7, with 7 bases lining up with TRBD1. The CDR3 loop spans 15 amino acids. The germline CDR1 and CDR2 sequences are LGHNA and YSLEER. The ends lost 2 bases at V and 3 bases at J; junction bases unmatched: 7. In DNA form, the CDR3 reads TGCGCCAGCAGCCAAAGCCTGGGACAGTACTACGAGCAGTACTTC. It codes for CASSQSLGQYYEQYF.

The rearrangement links TRBV2 to TRBJ2-1, with no clear D. Trimming stripped 3 bases from V and 8 bases from J, with 5 bases between. The CDR3 has 11 residues. Germline CDR1 is SNHLY and CDR2 is FYNNEI. The CDR3 DNA is TGTGCCAGCAGTGATTGGGATGAGCAGTTCTTC. Its translation is CASSDWDEQFF. The full variable domain, in which reference TRBV2 and TRBJ2-1 provide the parts outside the CDR3, is EPEVTQTPSHQVTQMGQEVILRCVPISNHLYFYWYRQILGQKVEFLVSFYNNEISEKSEIFDDQFSVERPDGSNFTLKIRSTKLEDSAMYFCASSDWDEQFFGPGTRLTVL.

About this clone itself: A read error may account for a junction end that differs from germline. V gene TRBV7-6 combines with J gene TRBJ1-2; D is perhaps TRBD1 (6 bases). Looked up from germline, CDR1 is SGHVS and CDR2 is FNYEAQ. The CDR3 spans 15 residues. The CDR3 coding sequence is TGTGCCGGCAGCATCAACCCCGGGACAAGCTATGGCTACACCTTC. It yields the protein CAGSINPGTSYGYTF.

The table lists this clone with a count of one. The CDR3, as DNA: TGTGCCAGCAGCTTAGGGCCCGCGGGGGCCAACGTCCTGACTTTC. This translates into CASSLGPAGANVLTF. The genes are TRBV7-6 and TRBJ2-6; D is uncertain. Germline values: CDR1 SGHVS, CDR2 FNYEAQ. V lost 1 base, J lost 4 bases, and 8 bases lay in between. The CDR3 has 15 amino acids.

This chain joins TRBV5-4 and TRBJ2-1; 7 positions match TRBD2. With 3 bases clipped from V and 4 bases from J, the junction kept 10 bases outside the gene matches. CDR3 size: 16 residues. Germline assignment: CDR1 SGHNT and CDR2 YYREEE (reference sequence). The DNA of the CDR3 is TGTGCCAGCAGCTCGCGCACTAGCGAACAATACAATGAGCAGTTCTTC. Residues: CASSSRTSEQYNEQFF.

V is TRBV7-9 and J is TRBJ2-1, with TRBD1 matching 8 bases. The germline V gene has CDR1 SEHNR and CDR2 FQNEAQ (reference sequence). V trimming: 4 bases; J trimming: 5 bases; junction bases outside the gene matches: 7. The CDR3 has 15 amino acids. The DNA of the CDR3 is TGTGCCAGCAGCTCCATGGACAGGGTAGACAATGAGCAGTTCTTC. Translation gives CASSSMDRVDNEQFF.

CDR3 coding DNA: TGCGCCAGCAGCGACAACCGACAGGGTACAAAAAACATTCAGTACTTC. Its translation is CASSDNRQGTKNIQYF. The chain is built from TRBV5-1 and TRBJ2-4; 7 bases are a match to TRBD1. J lost 4 bases, V lost 4 bases, and 11 bases had no gene match. This CDR3 is 16 amino acids long. Germline V gene sequence: CDR1 SGHRS, CDR2 YFSETQ.

The CDR3 region is CASSFGVDQIPATGELFF. The DNA for the CDR3 is TGCGCCAGCAGCTTTGGAGTGGACCAAATTCCTGCCACCGGGGAGCTGTTTTTT. This sequence joins TRBV5-1 and TRBJ2-2; D not certain. The V and J ends lost 2 bases and 4 bases respectively, with 21 bases between them. The CDR3 spans 18 residues. The germline gives CDR1 SGHRS, CDR2 YFSETQ. Using reference TRBV5-1 and TRBJ2-2 for the parts outside the CDR3, the full variable domain is KAGVTQTPRYLIKTRGQQVTLSCSPISGHRSVSWYQQTPGQGLQFLFEYFSETQRNKGNFPGRFSGRQFSNSRSEMNVSTLELGDSALYLCASSFGVDQIPATGELFFGEGSRLTVL.

Only a few counts were recorded for this clone. The chain couples TRBV10-1 to TRBJ2-3; D is perhaps TRBD2 (5 bases). Germline V gene data show CDR1 as WNHNN and CDR2 as SYGVQD (reference sequence). V was pared by 6 bases and J by 2 bases, with 15 bases between. This CDR3 is built from 15 residues. The DNA for the CDR3 is TGCGCCAGCAGATCCAAGCGGCGCCTCACAGATACGCAGTATTTT. This translates into CASRSKRRLTDTQYF.

The CDR3 here is CASSSPGLAGDNEQFF. CDR3 DNA: TGTGCCAGCAGTTCACCGGGACTAGCGGGAGACAATGAGCAGTTCTTC. The rearrangement uses TRBV27 and TRBJ2-1; 14 bases agree with TRBD2. V lost 4 bases, J lost 5 bases, and 4 bases stayed unmatched. The CDR3 contains 16 residues. The germline V gene has CDR1 MNHEY and CDR2 SMNVEV (reference sequence).

This clone appeared a few times. This chain uses TRBV7-9 with TRBJ1-4, with D possibly matching TRBD1 (5 bases). Trimming took 5 bases from V and 8 from J, leaving 12 bases between them. This CDR3 has 13 residues. Germline V gene lookup returns CDR1 SEHNR and CDR2 FQNEAQ (reference sequence). CDR3 in DNA: TGTGCCAGCAGCAGGGGTCAATGGGAAAAACTGTTTTTT. It is translated as CASSRGQWEKLFF.

In its sample, this clone was seen a few times. The same CDR3 is also encoded by other DNA sequences in this sample. This rearrangement joins TRBV5-1 to TRBJ2-7, with D unclear. Germline V lookup: CDR1 SGHRS, CDR2 YFSETQ. CDR3 size: 11 residues. V was shortened by 0 bases and J by 4 bases, with 2 bases between the two germline ends. CDR3 DNA: TGCGCCAGCAGCTTGGGTTACGAGCAGTACTTC. This sequence encodes CASSLGYEQYF.

V and J are TRBV7-3 and TRBJ2-2, with D uncertain. The CDR3 consists of 15 residues. Trimming took 2 bases from V and 0 from J, leaving 7 bases between them. Germline assignment: CDR1 SGHTA and CDR2 FQGTGA. The CDR3 loop reads CASSLLGSNTGELFF. DNA of the CDR3: TGTGCCAGCAGCTTATTGGGGTCGAACACCGGGGAGCTGTTTTTT.

V and J are TRBV6-1 and TRBJ2-1; 7 positions match TRBD1. V dropped 5 bases and J dropped 9; count of bases not matched to a gene: 10. The CDR3 is 14 amino acids. Per germline, CDR1 MNHNS and CDR2 SASEGT. CDR3 nucleotide sequence: TGTGCCAGCAGTAGGGGAACAGGGGTAGGTGAGCAGTTCTTC. Its protein is CASSRGTGVGEQFF.